This T cell receptor (beta chain) emerged from a study of control samples from healthy donors and cancer patients. CDR3 length: 15 residues. CDR1 is LGHNA, CDR2 YNFKEQ, per germline. Unmatched junction bases numbered 7, after V lost 4 bases and J lost 5 bases. This clone turned up a few times. TCRdb's copy holds only in-frame clones and misses some; the assay was immunoSEQ multiplex PCR. Of 50,000 or so clones listed, 85% to 95% were seen once; the top ten hold about 2.4%. The sequence derives from a man aged 25-45 years in good health. V usage is TRBV4-2 and J usage is TRBJ2-1, with TRBD2 identical over 8 bases. The sequenced material came from blood. The CDR3 bases are TGTGCCAGCAGCCTGGGACTAGAGGGGCACAATGAGCAGTTCTTC. Residues: CASSLGLEGHNEQFF.